One sample yielded the 29 T cell receptor beta chains listed below, sequenced in a study of CD8 T cells in ankylosing spondylitis. MiXCR was run by TCRdb on the 5' RACE reads, yielding one entry per CDR3 protein. The repertoire holds around 340,000 distinct CDR3 sequences, roughly 20% seen once, with around 13% in the top ten. Source material: blood, either unsorted or a sorted T cell fraction (not recorded which). The source is a male donor with ankylosing spondylitis or in good health (not recorded which).

The V and J genes are TRBV2 and TRBJ2-3; 7 nucleotides line up with TRBD2. V was pared by 7 bases and J by 2 bases, with 6 bases of the junction left unmatched. CDR3 size: 14 residues. CDR1 SNHLY and CDR2 FYNNEI come from the germline V gene. This chain's CDR3 is CASIGGGTTDTQYF. The CDR3 nucleotides are TGTGCCAGCATTGGCGGGGGAACCACAGATACGCAGTATTTT.

J is TRBJ2-7 and V is TRBV7-2; no reliable D call. This CDR3 is 14 amino acids long. Germline assignment: CDR1 SGHTA and CDR2 FQGNSA. The ends were cut back, 0 bases at V and 3 bases at J, with 9 bases in the middle. As DNA, the CDR3 is TGTGCCAGCAGCTTAGCTCTGTCACTCTACGAGCAGTACTTC. Translating it yields CASSLALSLYEQYF.

This clonotype was counted only a few times. A junction end diverges from the germline sequence, so it may reflect a read error. This chain connects TRBV5-1 to TRBJ2-7, with D unresolved. Germline V CDR1 and CDR2: SGHRS, YFSETQ. The CDR3 runs 11 residues. In nucleotides, the CDR3 is TGCGCCAGCAGCTTGAGCGTGGGTTGGGACTTC. Residues: CASSLSVGWDF.

This clonotype turned up a few times. This chain joins TRBV12-5 and TRBJ2-1, with D possibly TRBD1 on 6 matching bases. The length of the CDR3 is 13 residues. Germline CDR1 LGHNT, CDR2 FRNRAP. The V end lost 6 bases, the J end lost 4 bases, and 10 bases lay between the germline ends. The chain's CDR3 is CASGLGQYNEQFF. The CDR3 DNA is TGTGCTAGTGGCCTGGGACAATACAATGAGCAGTTCTTC.

The chain recombines TRBV7-3 with TRBJ2-1; D remains unclear. The CDR3 extends over 14 amino acids. With 4 bases removed from V and 7 bases from J, the gap between germline ends came to 14 bases. Germline V CDR1 and CDR2: SGHTA, FQGTGA. The CDR3 protein is CASSSEPYSNEQFF. DNA of the CDR3: TGTGCCAGCAGCTCCGAACCGTACTCAAATGAGCAGTTCTTC.

The V and J genes are TRBV6-5 and TRBJ2-7, with D perhaps TRBD1 (6 bases). Trimming stripped 1 base from V and 3 bases from J, with 19 bases between. Germline V CDR1 and CDR2: MNHEY, SVGAGI. The CDR3 is made up of 17 amino acids. The CDR3 DNA sequence: TGTGCCAGCAGTTACTACAGCCGGACAGTACTTAACTACGAGCAGTACTTC. Translation gives CASSYYSRTVLNYEQYF.

V and J are TRBV30 and TRBJ2-7; no clear D gene. CDR1 is GTSNPN and CDR2 is SVGIG in the germline V gene (reference sequence). V lost 0 bases, J lost 5 bases, and 8 bases lay in between. CDR3 length: 12 amino acids. The CDR3 DNA sequence: TGTGCCTGGAGTGTAGTTGGGGACGAGCAGTACTTC. Its protein is CAWSVVGDEQYF.

This clonotype was observed a few times. The rearrangement uses TRBV4-1 and TRBJ1-2; no clear D. V was trimmed by 1 base and J by 6 bases, leaving 18 bases between them. CDR1 is MGHRA and CDR2 is YSYEKL in the germline V gene. CDR3 size: 16 residues. DNA for the CDR3: TGCGCCAGCAGCCAAGCGGAGGGAGACATCTCTAATGGCTACACCTTC. Translating it yields CASSQAEGDISNGYTF.

The chain recombines TRBV25-1 with TRBJ1-2; unclear D gene. Trimming cost V 7 bases and J 7 bases, with 19 bases left between them. The germline V gene encodes CDR1 MGHDK and CDR2 SYGVNS. This CDR3 has 14 residues. CDR3 loop: CASKASWQAGGYTF. For the CDR3, the DNA is TGTGCCAGCAAGGCCAGCTGGCAGGCAGGTGGCTACACCTTC.

The chain is built from TRBV15 and TRBJ1-5; unclear D gene. V was cut by 5 bases and J by 1 base, with 6 bases left in between. The germline V gene has CDR1 LNHNV and CDR2 YYDKDF (reference sequence). The CDR3 covers 13 residues. In nucleotides, the CDR3 is TGTGCCACCAGCGTCTGGAGCAATCAGCCCCAGCATTTT. Amino acids: CATSVWSNQPQHF.

The chain recombines TRBV29-1 with TRBJ2-7; 8 bases are a match to TRBD2. Germline CDR1 is SQVTM and CDR2 is ANQGSEA. V lost 5 bases, J lost 3 bases, and 12 bases stayed unmatched. There are 15 residues in the CDR3. The CDR3 DNA follows: TGCAGCGTTCCCGGCCGCGGGGGGACTCTCTACGAGCAGTACTTC. This sequence encodes CSVPGRGGTLYEQYF.

The J gene is TRBJ1-2, the V gene TRBV4-2; D call uncertain. The CDR3 has 16 amino acids. CDR1 and CDR2 (germline): LGHNA, YNFKEQ. The V and J ends lost 0 bases and 4 bases respectively, with 15 bases between them. CDR3 amino acids: CASSQDREKHIYGYTF. The CDR3 DNA sequence: TGTGCCAGCAGCCAAGATCGGGAAAAGCACATCTATGGCTACACCTTC.

V gene TRBV20-1 combines with J gene TRBJ2-7, with 13 bases fitting TRBD2. The CDR3 consists of 17 residues. Germline values: CDR1 DFQATT, CDR2 SNEGSKA (reference sequence). Trimming cost V 1 base and J 2 bases; bases outside gene matches: 8. CDR3 nucleotides: TGCAGTGCTAGAGTACTAGCGGGGGGGATCAAAACCTACGAGCAGTACTTC. It translates to CSARVLAGGIKTYEQYF.

This clonotype was recorded a few times. This chain uses TRBV5-1 with TRBJ2-2; a possible D gene is TRBD2 (5 bases). Trimming stripped 0 bases from V and 2 bases from J, with 14 bases between. Germline V gives CDR1 SGHRS, CDR2 YFSETQ. The CDR3 is 17 residues long. The CDR3 sequence: CASSLALSGINTGELFF. CDR3 nucleotide sequence: TGCGCCAGCAGCTTGGCTCTCTCGGGGATAAACACCGGGGAGCTGTTTTTT.

This clonotype was seen a few times. V gene TRBV7-9 combines with J gene TRBJ2-7, with D perhaps matching TRBD1 or TRBD2 (5 bases each). Germline V gene lookup returns CDR1 SEHNR and CDR2 FQNEAQ (reference sequence). The V end lost 1 base, the J end lost 2 bases, and 9 bases lay between the germline ends. CDR3 size: 14 residues. The CDR3 nucleotides read TGTGCCAGCAGCTTAGGGGACGGTGCCTACGAGCAGTACTTC. Encoded protein: CASSLGDGAYEQYF.

This sequence joins TRBV21-1 and TRBJ2-3. TRBV21-1 is a known pseudogene. The CDR3 has 9 residues. The DNA of the CDR3 is TGTGCCAGCAGCTGTGCCCAGTATTTT. Amino acids: CASSCAQYF.

The chain has TRBV7-2 and TRBJ2-2; D unclear. This CDR3 contains 13 residues. The germline V gene has CDR1 SGHTA and CDR2 FQGNSA. Trimming took off 5 bases at V and 0 bases at J, with 4 bases between the two ends. CDR3 residues: CASSQSNTGELFF. CDR3 nucleotides: TGTGCCAGCAGCCAGTCGAACACCGGGGAGCTGTTTTTT. Full variable domain (remainder filled in from reference TRBV7-2 and TRBJ2-2): GAGVSQSPSNKVTEKGKDVELRCDPISGHTALYWYRQSLGQGLEFLIYFQGNSAPDKSGLPSDRFSAERTGGSVSTLTIQRTQQEDSAVYLCASSQSNTGELFFGEGSRLTVL.

The chain carries TRBV14 and TRBJ2-1; TRBD2 might be the D (6 bases). Germline CDR1 SGHDN, CDR2 FVKESK. With 4 bases removed from V and 6 bases from J, the gap between germline ends came to 10 bases. CDR3 length: 13 amino acids. This CDR3 reads CASSPWGVNEQFF. The CDR3 region has the DNA TGTGCCAGCAGCCCGTGGGGGGTCAATGAGCAGTTCTTC. Combining the CDR3 with reference TRBV14 and TRBJ2-1 gives the whole variable domain EAGVTQFPSHSVIEKGQTVTLRCDPISGHDNLYWYRRVMGKEIKFLLHFVKESKQDESGMPNNRFLAERTGGTYSTLKVQPAELEDSGVYFCASSPWGVNEQFFGPGTRLTVL.

V and J are TRBV20-1 and TRBJ2-1; maybe TRBD1 (7 bases). The CDR3 is made up of 12 amino acids. CDR1 DFQATT and CDR2 SNEGSKA come from the germline V gene (reference sequence). Trimming took 7 bases from V and 4 from J, leaving 11 bases between them. CDR3 DNA sequence: TGCAGTGTCAGGGGGAGGTACAATGAGCAGTTCTTC. Protein sequence: CSVRGRYNEQFF.

V and J are TRBV27 and TRBJ2-1; D gene uncertain. The CDR3 covers 14 residues. The germline gives CDR1 MNHEY, CDR2 SMNVEV (reference sequence). V dropped 5 bases and J dropped 3 bases, with 11 bases sitting between them. CDR3 in DNA: TGTGCCAGCAGTGCCCTGATGGGCTACAATGAGCAGTTCTTC. It codes for CASSALMGYNEQFF.

The CDR3 nucleotides are TGTGCCAGCAGCCCCCAGGACAGACTCTACGAGCAGTACTTC. Its protein is CASSPQDRLYEQYF. This rearrangement joins TRBV11-1 to TRBJ2-7; perhaps TRBD1 as D (6 bases). CDR3 size: 14 residues. Trimming removed 5 bases from V and 3 bases from J, with 14 bases in between. Per the germline V gene, CDR1 is SGHAT and CDR2 is FQDESV (reference sequence).

This clonotype has only a few counts. The V call is TRBV27, the J call TRBJ2-1; 8 bases agree with TRBD1. Per the germline V gene, CDR1 is MNHEY and CDR2 is SMNVEV (reference sequence). The CDR3 contains 16 residues. With 4 bases clipped from V and 2 bases from J, the junction kept 7 bases outside the gene matches. CDR3 DNA: TGTGCCAGCAGTTCCCCCGGACAGGGACCCTACAATGAGCAGTTCTTC. Translation: CASSSPGQGPYNEQFF.

The chain links TRBV2 to TRBJ1-1; maybe TRBD1 (5 bases). The CDR3 contains 15 residues. The V end was cut by 2 bases, the J end by 3 bases, with 13 bases between. CDR1 is SNHLY, CDR2 FYNNEI, per germline. The CDR3 protein is CASSESGGSDTEAFF. CDR3 sequence (DNA): TGTGCCAGCAGTGAATCTGGGGGTTCCGACACTGAAGCTTTCTTT. The whole variable domain, filled in from reference TRBV2 and TRBJ1-1, reads EPEVTQTPSHQVTQMGQEVILRCVPISNHLYFYWYRQILGQKVEFLVSFYNNEISEKSEIFDDQFSVERPDGSNFTLKIRSTKLEDSAMYFCASSESGGSDTEAFFGQGTRLTVV.

V usage is TRBV5-6 and J usage is TRBJ2-5; D is possibly TRBD1 (5 bases). The length of the CDR3 is 15 residues. CDR1 and CDR2 from the germline V gene are SGHDT and YYEEEE. The V end was cut by 1 base, the J end by 2 bases, with 12 bases between. The CDR3, as DNA: TGTGCCAGCAGCTTGTTCGAGAGACAGCAAGAGACCCAGTACTTC. Translating gives CASSLFERQQETQYF.

This chain uses TRBV9 with TRBJ2-7; 8 bases are a match to TRBD1. The germline V gene encodes CDR1 SGDLS and CDR2 YYNGEE. Unmatched junction bases numbered 11, after V lost 4 bases and J lost 2 bases. The CDR3 is 16 amino acids. CDR3 coding DNA: TGTGCCAGCAGCCCGACTGGACAGGGACTCCCCTACGAGCAGTACTTC. This translates into CASSPTGQGLPYEQYF.

The chain links TRBV12-3 or TRBV12-4 to TRBJ2-3; D is possibly TRBD1 or TRBD2 (5 bases each). Trimming removed 6 bases at V and 6 bases at J, with 16 bases between. CDR3 length equals 14 residues. The CDR3: CASSSGQDWDTQYF. The CDR3 DNA reads TGTGCCAGCAGCTCGGGGCAGGACTGGGATACGCAGTATTTT.

This clonotype was seen more than once but under ten times. The genes are TRBV20-1 and TRBJ1-1; D unclear. CDR1 is DFQATT, CDR2 SNEGSKA, per germline (reference sequence). The V end lost 6 bases, the J end lost 1 base, and 12 bases lay between the germline ends. CDR3 length: 13 amino acids. CDR3 amino acids: CSATTLKNTEAFF. In nucleotides, the CDR3 is TGCAGTGCCACGACACTCAAGAACACTGAAGCTTTCTTT.

This clonotype was seen ten or more times. The chain joins TRBV9 to TRBJ2-1; D may be TRBD2 (6 bases). This CDR3 comprises 13 residues. Trimming left V 6 bases short and J 5 bases short, with 12 bases between. The germline gives CDR1 SGDLS, CDR2 YYNGEE. The CDR3 nucleotides read TGTGCCAGCAAGGGCGGGGTGGACAATGAGCAGTTCTTC. It specifies CASKGGVDNEQFF.

This clonotype has a handful of counts. The V and J genes are TRBV4-2 and TRBJ2-5, with TRBD2 identical over 10 bases. Germline V gene data show CDR1 as LGHNA and CDR2 as YNFKEQ. V lost 3 bases and J lost 4; bases outside the gene matches: 11. The CDR3 runs 17 residues. CDR3 coding DNA: TGTGCCAGCAGCCAGCTAGCGGGGGAAACTCGGGGAGAGACCCAGTACTTC. Its protein product is CASSQLAGETRGETQYF.